What follows are 10 T cell receptor beta chains derived from one specimen sequenced in a study of T cell responses to AZD1222 COVID-19 vaccine. The assay was immunoSEQ multiplex PCR, and TCRdb's table has in-frame clones only and misses some. Of about 35,000 clones detected, around 88% appear once; the ten largest clones hold 5.5% to 7.5%. This sample comprised peripheral blood, obtained on day 0 of AZD1222 vaccination. The receptors were gathered from an adult in good health.

Comments on this clone: Sequence at one end of the junction differs from germline and may be a read error. The gene calls are TRBV12-3 or TRBV12-4 and TRBJ1-4; D remains ambiguous. The CDR3 loop spans 11 amino acids. CDR3: CASSLGVVSVF. CDR3 DNA sequence: TGTGCCAGCAGTTTAGGTGTGGTCTCAGTTTTT.

The J gene is TRBJ1-2, the V gene TRBV3-1 (or the pseudogene TRBV3-2); the match to TRBD1 covers 7 bases. Germline CDR1 and CDR2: LGHDT and YNNKEL (reference sequence). This CDR3 region has 16 residues. The V segment lost 0 bases and the J segment 3 bases; nucleotides outside the gene matches: 7. CDR3 nucleotide sequence: TGTGCCAGCAGCCAAGATTGGAGGGACAGTCACTATGGCTACACCTTC. This codes for CASSQDWRDSHYGYTF.

This clone was seen a few times. The chain links TRBV29-1 to TRBJ1-2, with a tentative D call TRBD1 (6 bases). Between the trimmed V and J ends, which lost 1 base and 8 bases, there was a span of 11 bases. Germline CDR1 is SQVTM and CDR2 is ANQGSEA. The CDR3 is 12 residues long. DNA for the CDR3: TGCAGCGTTGAAGGAGGGGGAGGAGGCTACACCTTC. Translating gives CSVEGGGGGYTF.

The chain recombines TRBV6-2 or TRBV6-3 with TRBJ1-2, with TRBD1 identical over 8 bases. The trim removed 5 bases at V and 3 bases at J, leaving 8 bases unmatched. The CDR3 loop spans 15 amino acids. Germline V gene data show CDR1 as MNHEY and CDR2 as SVGEGT. CDR3 amino acids: CASSPGGAEDYGYTF. The CDR3 DNA is TGTGCCAGCAGTCCAGGGGGCGCGGAAGACTATGGCTACACCTTC.

The chain recombines TRBV27 with TRBJ1-6; maybe TRBD1 (5 bases). Deletions cut 6 bases from V and 8 bases from J, with 11 bases between. CDR1 MNHEY and CDR2 SMNVEV come from the germline V gene (reference sequence). The CDR3 loop spans 13 amino acids. The CDR3 sequence: CASSRNRYSPLHF. The CDR3 nucleotides are TGTGCCAGCAGCCGGAACAGGTATTCACCCCTCCACTTT.

The rearrangement uses TRBV2 and TRBJ2-7; 13 bases are a match to TRBD2. Germline V lookup: CDR1 SNHLY, CDR2 FYNNEI. The CDR3 spans 13 residues. J lost 12 bases, V lost 6 bases, and 8 bases had no gene match. The CDR3 here is CASRAGLAGRPYF. The CDR3 DNA is TGTGCCAGCAGGGCGGGACTAGCGGGACGTCCGTACTTC.

This clone has a single count. The chain couples TRBV6-6 to TRBJ1-5; TRBD1 is a possible D gene (5 bases). The germline CDR1 and CDR2 sequences are MNHNY and SVGAGI (reference sequence). The CDR3 totals 16 residues. V was trimmed by 3 bases and J by 0 bases, leaving 12 bases between them. CDR3 protein: CASSYQARGSNQPQHF. The CDR3 region has the DNA TGTGCCAGCAGTTATCAGGCTAGGGGTAGCAATCAGCCCCAGCATTTT.

The chain carries TRBV4-3 and TRBJ2-2; D may be TRBD1 (5 bases). Trimming stripped 1 base from V and 6 bases from J, with 9 bases between. Germline-derived CDR1 and CDR2 are LGHNA and YSLEER. The CDR3 has 14 residues. The CDR3 DNA follows: TGCGCCAGCAGCCAAGGGTCAGGGTCCGGGGAGCTGTTTTTT. Protein: CASSQGSGSGELFF.

The rearrangement joins TRBV29-1 to TRBJ1-2; D is undetermined. CDR1 is SQVTM and CDR2 is ANQGSEA in the germline V gene. V was shortened by 0 bases and J by 1 base, with 12 bases between the two germline ends. This CDR3 has 15 residues. The CDR3 is CSVEDRHRGNYGYTF. Here the CDR3 DNA reads TGCAGCGTTGAAGATCGACACCGGGGTAACTATGGCTACACCTTC.

J is TRBJ2-1 and V is TRBV19, with 7 bases that match TRBD1. The V and J ends lost 5 bases and 3 bases, in that order; junction bases with no gene match: 10. The CDR3 loop spans 16 amino acids. Germline CDR1 is LNHDA and CDR2 is SQIVND (reference sequence). The DNA of the CDR3 is TGTGCCAGTAGTTGGGGGCCGGGACAGCACTACAATGAGCAGTTCTTC. Its translation is CASSWGPGQHYNEQFF. Complete variable domain (other parts from reference TRBV19 and TRBJ2-1): DGGITQSPKYLFRKEGQNVTLSCEQNLNHDAMYWYRQDPGQGLRLIYYSQIVNDFQKGDIAEGYSVSREKKESFPLTVTSAQKNPTAFYLCASSWGPGQHYNEQFFGPGTRLTVL.